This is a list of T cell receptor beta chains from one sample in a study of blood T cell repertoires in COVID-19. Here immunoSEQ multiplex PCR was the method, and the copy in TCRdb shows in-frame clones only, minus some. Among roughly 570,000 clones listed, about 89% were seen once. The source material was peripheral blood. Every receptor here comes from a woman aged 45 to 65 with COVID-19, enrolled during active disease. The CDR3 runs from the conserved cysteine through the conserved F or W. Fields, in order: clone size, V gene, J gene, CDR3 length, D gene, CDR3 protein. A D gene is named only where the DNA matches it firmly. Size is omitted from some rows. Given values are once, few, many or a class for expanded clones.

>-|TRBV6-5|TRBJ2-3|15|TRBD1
CASSYPQGATDTQYF
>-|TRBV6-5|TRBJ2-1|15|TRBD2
CASSPHSGGDNEQFF
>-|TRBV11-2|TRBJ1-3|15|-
CASSTRQLSGNTIYF
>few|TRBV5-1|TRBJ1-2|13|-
CASSLELNYGYTF
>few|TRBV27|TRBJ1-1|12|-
CATGPTGTEAFF
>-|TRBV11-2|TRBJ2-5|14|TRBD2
CASRRGGSSETQYF
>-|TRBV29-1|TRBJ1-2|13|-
CSVQTGGFYGYTF
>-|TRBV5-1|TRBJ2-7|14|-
CASSLVQGGYEQYF
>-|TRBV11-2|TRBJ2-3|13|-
CASSIGGPDTQYF
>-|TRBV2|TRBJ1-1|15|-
CASSDYEIGGTEAFF
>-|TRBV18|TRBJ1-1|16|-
CASSPALPRRGTEAFF
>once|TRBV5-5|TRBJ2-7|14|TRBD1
CASSWGQGPYEQYF
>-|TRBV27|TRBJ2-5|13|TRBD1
CAIGQAFEETQYF
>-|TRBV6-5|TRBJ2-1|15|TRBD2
CASSLAGWAVNEQFF
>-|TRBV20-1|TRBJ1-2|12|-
CSASKGLGGYTF
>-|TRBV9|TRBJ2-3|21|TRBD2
CASSEGWFGSGGRSSTDTQYF
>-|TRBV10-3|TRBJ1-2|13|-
CAISGDTNYGYTF
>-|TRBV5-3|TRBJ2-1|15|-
CARSLTRGVRNEQFF
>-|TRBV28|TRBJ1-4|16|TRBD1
CASSFTKTGVNEKLFF
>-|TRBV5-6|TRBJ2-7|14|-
CASSPDSLAYEQYF
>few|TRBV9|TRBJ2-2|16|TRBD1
CASSVGGTASSGELFF
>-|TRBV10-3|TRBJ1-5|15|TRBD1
CAISPGTGGYQPQHF
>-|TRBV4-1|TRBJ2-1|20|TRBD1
CASSQSVPGQGAKFLNEQFF
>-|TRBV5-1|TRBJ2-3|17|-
CASSLSRVQHRTDTQYF
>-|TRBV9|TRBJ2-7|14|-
CASSVGGRAYEQYF
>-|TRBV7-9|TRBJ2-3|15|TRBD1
CATLQGAGSTDTQYF
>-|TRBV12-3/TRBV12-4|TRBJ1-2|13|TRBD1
CASSPGQMYGYTF
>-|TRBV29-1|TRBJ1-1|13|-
CSVLGVGNTEAFF
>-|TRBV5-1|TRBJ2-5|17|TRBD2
CASSLGVAGVAGETQYF
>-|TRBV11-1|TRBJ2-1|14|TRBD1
CASSFGQGADEQFF
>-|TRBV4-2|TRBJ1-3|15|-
CASSQDREAGNTIYF
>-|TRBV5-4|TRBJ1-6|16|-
CASSLAGLTGNSPLHF
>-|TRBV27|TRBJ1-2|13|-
CASRRDTGYGYTF
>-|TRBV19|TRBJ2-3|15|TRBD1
CASSIGTGGLDTQYF
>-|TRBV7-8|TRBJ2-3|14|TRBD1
CASSSDRETDTQYF
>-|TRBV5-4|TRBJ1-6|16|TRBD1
CASSTLGGQDNSPLHF
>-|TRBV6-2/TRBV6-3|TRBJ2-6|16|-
CASSYPQGSGANVLTF
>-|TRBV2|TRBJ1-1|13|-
CASSDRKDTEAFF
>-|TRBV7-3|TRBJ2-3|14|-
CASSPDSPPGTQYF
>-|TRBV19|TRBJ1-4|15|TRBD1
CASSIEWRTGEKLFF
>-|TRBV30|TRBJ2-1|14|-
CAWSRGWSYNEQFF
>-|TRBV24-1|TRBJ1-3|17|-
CATSDSKVEGAGNTIYF
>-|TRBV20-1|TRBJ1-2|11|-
CSARDFYGYTF
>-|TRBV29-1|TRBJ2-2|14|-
CSVLTVLNTGELFF
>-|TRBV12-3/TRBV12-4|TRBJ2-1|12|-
CASSGRYNEQFF
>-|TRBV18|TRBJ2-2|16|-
CASSPQGLENTGELFF
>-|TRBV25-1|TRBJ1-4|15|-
CASSPNRVTNEKLFF